These 23 T cell receptor beta chains were all obtained from the same sample, sequenced in a study of CD8+ T cells in alopecia areata. The authors extracted RNA and reverse transcribed it into cDNA as the sequencing template. Assay used: immunoSEQ multiplex PCR; TCRdb lists only in-frame clones, some missing. The profile shows about 180,000 clones, 53% of them singletons. Treatment denoted: oral pan-JAK inhibitor, 5-10 mg twice daily. The specimen comprised CD8+ T cells sorted from blood, sampled at week 24, from a patient treated with tofacitinib. Receptor source: a human donor with alopecia areata.

The V and J genes are TRBV4-3 and TRBJ1-4, with D tentatively TRBD1 (6 bases). CDR1 is LGHNA and CDR2 is YSLEER in the germline V gene. The length of the CDR3 is 15 residues. Trimming shortened V by 4 bases and J by 5 bases, and 14 bases separated the two germline ends. The DNA of the CDR3 is TGCGCCAGCAGCCCCTCGACAGGACCGAATGAAAAACTGTTTTTT. Its protein is CASSPSTGPNEKLFF.

This clone occurred a few times. The rearrangement joins TRBV29-1 to TRBJ2-1, with a possible D match to TRBD1 (7 bases). V was clipped by 3 bases and J by 12 bases, with 12 bases between them. The V gene's germline CDR1 is SQVTM and CDR2 ANQGSEA. CDR3 length: 11 residues. The CDR3 here is CSVDRGDGQFF. The CDR3 DNA follows: TGCAGCGTTGACAGGGGGGATGGGCAGTTCTTC.

This chain links TRBV23-1 with TRBJ1-5; TRBD1 agrees at 9 bases. TRBV23-1 is assigned to the ORF class and has an uncertain function. The V segment lost 6 bases and the J segment 7 bases; nucleotides outside the gene matches: 7. This CDR3 is built from 14 residues. CDR3 in DNA: TGCGCCAGCAGGGGACAGGGAAAAGACCAGCCCCAGCATTTT. This sequence encodes CASRGQGKDQPQHF.

As for this clone: Other DNA sequences from this sample encode an identical CDR3 as well. CDR3 residues: CASSQDGTGVYEQYF. The CDR3 DNA is TGCGCCAGCAGCCAAGACGGGACTGGTGTCTACGAGCAGTACTTC. The rearrangement joins TRBV4-3 to TRBJ2-7; TRBD2 might be the D (6 bases). Trimming took 0 bases from V and 3 from J, leaving 12 bases between them. The CDR3 covers 15 residues. Germline V CDR1 and CDR2: LGHNA, YSLEER.

The rearrangement joins TRBV11-2 to TRBJ2-3, with a weak D call TRBD2 (6 bases). The CDR3 is made up of 13 amino acids. The V end was cut by 5 bases, the J end by 7 bases, with 13 bases between. Germline CDR1 SGHAT, CDR2 FQNNGV. The CDR3 DNA reads as TGTGCCAGCAGCCCCGGGGGACGCAATACGCAGTATTTT. Residues: CASSPGGRNTQYF.

This chain connects TRBV14 to TRBJ1-1; possibly TRBD1 for D (5 bases). The length of the CDR3 is 13 residues. Per the germline V gene, CDR1 is SGHDN and CDR2 is FVKESK. Trimming left V 1 base short and J 4 bases short, with 7 bases between. The CDR3 is CASSQAGFTEAFF. In DNA, the CDR3 is TGTGCCAGCAGCCAAGCAGGGTTCACTGAAGCTTTCTTT.

The chain recombines TRBV29-1 with TRBJ2-3, with a possible D match to TRBD2 (5 bases). Trimming shortened V by 6 bases and J by 1 base, and 14 bases separated the two germline ends. CDR3 size: 14 residues. Germline V lookup: CDR1 SQVTM, CDR2 ANQGSEA. CDR3 nucleotide sequence: TGCAGCGTCTCTACCTCCGGGGGCACAGATACGCAGTATTTT. Residues: CSVSTSGGTDTQYF.

The chain couples TRBV7-9 to TRBJ2-2; no definite D call. This CDR3 comprises 14 residues. Germline V gene data show CDR1 as SEHNR and CDR2 as FQNEAQ (reference sequence). Trimming stripped 5 bases from V and 2 bases from J, with 9 bases between. In DNA form, the CDR3 reads TGTGCCAGCAGCCCCCGGGCCAACACCGGGGAGCTGTTTTTT. It yields the protein CASSPRANTGELFF. Variable domain in full (rest from reference TRBV7-9 and TRBJ2-2): DTGVSQNPRHKITKRGQNVTFRCDPISEHNRLYWYRQTLGQGPEFLTYFQNEAQLEKSRLLSDRFSAERPKGSFSTLEIQRTEQGDSAMYLCASSPRANTGELFFGEGSRLTVL.

V is TRBV9 and J is TRBJ2-6; D uncertain. The germline V gene encodes CDR1 SGDLS and CDR2 YYNGEE. Trimming removed 3 bases at V and 2 bases at J, with 18 bases between. The CDR3 is 18 amino acids. For the CDR3, the DNA is TGTGCCAGCAGCGAATCCTCATGGCCGGGCGCTGGGGCCAACGTCCTGACTTTC. It encodes CASSESSWPGAGANVLTF.

This clone was counted a few times. The J gene is TRBJ2-5, the V gene TRBV11-2; D might be TRBD2 (5 bases). Trimming shortened V by 3 bases and J by 5 bases, and 16 bases separated the two germline ends. The CDR3 has 15 amino acids. Germline lookup yields CDR1 SGHAT and CDR2 FQNNGV. The DNA for the CDR3 is TGTGCCAGCAGCTTTAGTGCAGGCTGGGAGGAGACCCAGTACTTC. Protein: CASSFSAGWEETQYF.

This clone has just a few counts. This sequence joins TRBV7-9 and TRBJ2-2; D is perhaps TRBD1 (7 bases). Trimming cost V 6 bases and J 3 bases, with 14 bases left between them. There are 15 residues in the CDR3. The germline V gene has CDR1 SEHNR and CDR2 FQNEAQ (reference sequence). Here the CDR3 reads CASSHTGEDTGELFF. CDR3 DNA: TGTGCCAGCAGTCATACAGGGGAGGACACCGGGGAGCTGTTTTTT.

The CDR3 bases are TGTGCCAGCAGTGAAGAGGCTAGCACCAGTGAGCAGTTCTTC. Residues: CASSEEASTSEQFF. The chain has TRBV2 and TRBJ2-1; a weak D match, TRBD2 (5 bases). The CDR3 has 14 residues. CDR1 is SNHLY, CDR2 FYNNEI, per germline. Trimming removed 1 base at V and 9 bases at J, with 13 bases between. The variable domain in full, completed from reference TRBV2 and TRBJ2-1, reads EPEVTQTPSHQVTQMGQEVILRCVPISNHLYFYWYRQILGQKVEFLVSFYNNEISEKSEIFDDQFSVERPDGSNFTLKIRSTKLEDSAMYFCASSEEASTSEQFFGPGTRLTVL.

The CDR3 DNA is TGCAGCGTTGTGACAGGGACCACTGAGACCCAGTACTTC. It translates to CSVVTGTTETQYF. V usage is TRBV29-1 and J usage is TRBJ2-5; 7 nucleotides match TRBD1. CDR1 is SQVTM, CDR2 ANQGSEA, per germline. This CDR3 is built from 13 residues. V dropped 4 bases and J dropped 5; count of bases not matched to a gene: 7.

V and J are TRBV6-5 and TRBJ1-2; 8 nucleotides align to TRBD1. Germline V gene data show CDR1 as MNHEY and CDR2 as SVGAGI. J gave up 4 bases and V 6 bases, and 7 bases lay outside the gene matches. The CDR3 runs to 14 residues. Written as DNA, the CDR3 is TGTGCCAGCAGAGGACAGGGAAGTGGCTATGGCTACACCTTC. Its protein product is CASRGQGSGYGYTF.

This clone was seen a handful of times. The chain joins TRBV4-1 to TRBJ1-2, with TRBD1 matching over 7 bases. Trimming took 2 bases from V and 0 from J; bases not matched to a gene: 6. The CDR3 consists of 16 residues. Germline CDR1 is MGHRA and CDR2 is YSYEKL. CDR3 DNA: TGCGCCAGCAGCCAATTGACAGGGAAGTCTAACTATGGCTACACCTTC. Its protein product is CASSQLTGKSNYGYTF.

This chain connects TRBV6-6 to TRBJ1-5; D is unclear. The CDR3 runs 14 residues. In germline, CDR1 is MNHNY, CDR2 SVGAGI (reference sequence). V was trimmed by 2 bases and J by 2 bases, leaving 7 bases between them. The CDR3 region has the DNA TGTGCCAGCAGTTACGAGCAGGGCAATCAGCCCCAGCATTTT. Its protein is CASSYEQGNQPQHF.

The rearrangement uses TRBV4-3 and TRBJ2-7; D call uncertain. CDR3 size: 16 residues. The ends were cut back, 0 bases at V and 0 bases at J, with 12 bases in the middle. The V gene's germline CDR1 is LGHNA and CDR2 YSLEER. The DNA of the CDR3 is TGCGCCAGCAGCCAAGATGGGCCAGGAAGCTCCTACGAGCAGTACTTC. It translates to CASSQDGPGSSYEQYF.

This rearrangement joins TRBV19 to TRBJ1-2, with 7 bases lining up with TRBD1. Trimming took 8 bases from V and 5 from J; bases not matched to a gene: 5. CDR1 is LNHDA and CDR2 is SQIVND in the germline V gene (reference sequence). CDR3 length: 12 residues. The CDR3 reads CASRTGIYGYTF. The CDR3, as DNA: TGTGCCAGTCGGACAGGAATATATGGCTACACCTTC.

The chain links TRBV27 to TRBJ2-1; 12 positions match TRBD1. In germline, CDR1 is MNHEY, CDR2 SMNVEV (reference sequence). The CDR3 contains 15 residues. V lost 6 bases and J lost 7; bases outside the gene matches: 7. Here the CDR3 reads CASRGTGGTRNEQFF. CDR3 DNA: TGTGCCAGCAGGGGGACAGGGGGCACTAGGAATGAGCAGTTCTTC.

The V and J genes are TRBV12-5 and TRBJ1-2; D unresolved. The CDR3 extends over 10 amino acids. Germline loops: CDR1 LGHNT, CDR2 FRNRAP. Trimming shortened V by 1 base and J by 13 bases, and 7 bases separated the two germline ends. CDR3 bases: TGTGCTAGTGGTTTGGGGAATTCCACCTTC. Its translation is CASGLGNSTF.

The rearrangement joins TRBV7-2 to TRBJ2-5; 7 bases align to TRBD1. Germline V gives CDR1 SGHTA, CDR2 FQGNSA. V lost 10 bases and J lost 1; bases outside the gene matches: 12. The CDR3 runs 15 residues. CDR3 in DNA: TGTGCCATACACGTGGGGACAGCGATCCAAGAGACCCAGTACTTC. It is translated as CAIHVGTAIQETQYF.

This clone was seen a few times. The chain recombines TRBV27 with TRBJ2-2; perhaps TRBD1 as D (6 bases). The V and J ends lost 7 bases and 4 bases respectively, with 10 bases between them. CDR3 length equals 13 residues. From germline, CDR1 is MNHEY and CDR2 SMNVEV (reference sequence). This CDR3 reads CASTGVSTGELFF. The DNA for the CDR3 is TGTGCCAGCACAGGGGTCAGCACCGGGGAGCTGTTTTTT.

The chain has TRBV7-2 and TRBJ2-3; 7 nucleotides match TRBD1. This CDR3 is built from 14 residues. V lost 7 bases and J lost 5; bases outside the gene matches: 9. Germline V gene lookup returns CDR1 SGHTA and CDR2 FQGNSA. The CDR3 sequence: CASNPRQGKDTQYF. The CDR3 DNA is TGTGCCAGCAACCCCCGACAGGGCAAAGATACGCAGTATTTT.